Following are 8 T cell receptor beta chains from one sample sequenced in a study of blood T cell repertoires in COVID-19. Only in-frame clones appear in the TCRdb table, and some are missing; sequencing was by immunoSEQ multiplex PCR. Among around 260,000 clones listed, 75% to 90% were seen once. Sequencing used peripheral blood. The origin of the receptors is a woman aged 70-85 years with COVID-19, enrolled during active disease.

The chain combines TRBV3-1 (or the pseudogene TRBV3-2) with TRBJ2-1, with TRBD2 identical over 8 bases. The ends lost 4 bases at V and 2 bases at J; junction bases unmatched: 1. CDR1 is LGHDT and CDR2 is YNNKEL in the germline V gene (reference sequence). CDR3 length: 14 residues. In nucleotides, the CDR3 is TGTGCCAGCAGCCTAGCGGGGCCCTACAATGAGCAGTTCTTC. It is translated as CASSLAGPYNEQFF.

The count of this clone is one. The V gene is TRBV6-5, the J gene TRBJ1-2; 10 bases align to TRBD1. The germline CDR1 and CDR2 sequences are MNHEY and SVGAGI. This CDR3 contains 13 residues. Trimming removed 7 bases from V and 4 bases from J; junction bases left unmatched: 3. The DNA for the CDR3 is TGTGCCAGCAAGGGGACAGGGGCCTATGGCTACACCTTC. Translated: CASKGTGAYGYTF.

The V gene is TRBV27, the J gene TRBJ2-5; 7 positions agree with TRBD2. Germline CDR1 reads MNHEY; CDR2 reads SMNVEV (reference sequence). The V and J ends lost 2 bases and 7 bases, in that order; junction bases with no gene match: 1. CDR3 length: 12 amino acids. The DNA of the CDR3 is TGTGCCAGCAGTTTAGGGGGGGGGACCCAGTACTTC. The encoded protein is CASSLGGGTQYF.

The rearrangement joins TRBV9 to TRBJ1-4, with 8 bases lining up with TRBD1. The germline V gene has CDR1 SGDLS and CDR2 YYNGEE. The length of the CDR3 is 15 residues. V shed 1 base, J shed 7 bases, and the junction held 6 bases outside the gene matches. This CDR3 is CASSVQTGVAEKLFF. DNA of the CDR3: TGTGCCAGCAGCGTACAGACAGGGGTGGCTGAAAAACTGTTTTTT.

The chain joins TRBV11-2 to TRBJ2-7, with D possibly matching TRBD2 (6 bases). Trimming left V 1 base short and J 10 bases short, with 20 bases between. CDR1 is SGHAT and CDR2 is FQNNGV in the germline V gene. The CDR3 runs to 15 residues. CDR3 region: CASSLAGLHTHTQYF. The CDR3 DNA follows: TGTGCCAGCAGCTTAGCGGGACTCCACACACACACACAGTACTTC.

This clone was found once. The V call is TRBV10-3, the J call TRBJ1-2; D may be TRBD1 (5 bases). CDR3 length equals 14 residues. V was clipped by 3 bases and J by 6 bases, with 14 bases between them. Germline assignment: CDR1 ENHRY and CDR2 SYGVKD. The CDR3 here is CAISDSQASNGYTF. CDR3 nucleotide sequence: TGTGCCATCAGTGATTCACAGGCTTCCAATGGCTACACCTTC.

V and J are TRBV6-2 or TRBV6-3 and TRBJ2-3, with 13 nucleotides matching TRBD2. The CDR3 is 19 amino acids. The germline V gene encodes CDR1 MNHEY and CDR2 SVGEGT. V shed 2 bases, J shed 6 bases, and the junction held 14 bases outside the gene matches. CDR3: CASSYTSKGLAGNFDTQYF. As DNA, the CDR3 is TGTGCCAGCAGTTACACCTCGAAGGGACTAGCGGGAAATTTTGATACGCAGTATTTT.

J is TRBJ2-5 and V is TRBV28, with D perhaps matching TRBD1 (8 bases). Germline loops: CDR1 MDHEN, CDR2 SYDVKM. The CDR3 covers 14 residues. Trimming took off 7 bases at V and 3 bases at J, with 15 bases between the two ends. The CDR3 coding sequence is TGTGCCAGCACCACAGGGGGGGGAAAAGAGACCCAGTACTTC. This gives the protein CASTTGGGKETQYF.